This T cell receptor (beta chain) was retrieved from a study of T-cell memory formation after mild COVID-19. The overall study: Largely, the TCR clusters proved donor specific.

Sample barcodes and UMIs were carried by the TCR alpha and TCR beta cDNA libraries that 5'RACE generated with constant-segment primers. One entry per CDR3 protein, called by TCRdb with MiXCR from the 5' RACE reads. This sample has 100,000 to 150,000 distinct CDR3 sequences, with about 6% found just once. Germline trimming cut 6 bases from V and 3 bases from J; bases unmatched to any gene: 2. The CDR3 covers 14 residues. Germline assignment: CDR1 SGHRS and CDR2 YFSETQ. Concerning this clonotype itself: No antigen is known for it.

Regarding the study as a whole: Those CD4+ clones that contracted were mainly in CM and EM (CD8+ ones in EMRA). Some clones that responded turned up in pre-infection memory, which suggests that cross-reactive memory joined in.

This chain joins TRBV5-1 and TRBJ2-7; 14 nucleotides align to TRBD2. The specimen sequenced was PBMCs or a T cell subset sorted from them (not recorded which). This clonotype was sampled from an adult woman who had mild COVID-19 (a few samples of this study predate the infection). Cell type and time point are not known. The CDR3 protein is CASMTSGGDYEQYF. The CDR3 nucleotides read TGCGCCAGCATGACTAGCGGGGGGGACTACGAGCAGTACTTC.